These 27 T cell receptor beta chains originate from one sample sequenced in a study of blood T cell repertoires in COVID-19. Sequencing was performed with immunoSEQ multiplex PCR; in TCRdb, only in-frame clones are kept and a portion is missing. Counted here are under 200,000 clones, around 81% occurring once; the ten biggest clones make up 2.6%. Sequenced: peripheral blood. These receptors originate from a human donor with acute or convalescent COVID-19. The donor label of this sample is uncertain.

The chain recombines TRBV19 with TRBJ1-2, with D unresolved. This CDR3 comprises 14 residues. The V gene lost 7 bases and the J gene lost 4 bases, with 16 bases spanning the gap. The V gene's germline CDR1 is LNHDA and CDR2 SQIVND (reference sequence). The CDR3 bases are TGTGCCAGTACCCCGAAGACTTTTGCCTATGGCTACACCTTC. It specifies CASTPKTFAYGYTF.

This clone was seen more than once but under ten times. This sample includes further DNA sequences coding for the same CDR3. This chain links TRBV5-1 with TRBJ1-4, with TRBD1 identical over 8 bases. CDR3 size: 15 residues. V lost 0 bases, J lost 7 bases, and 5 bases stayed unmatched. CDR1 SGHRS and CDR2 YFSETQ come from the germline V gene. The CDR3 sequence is CASSLEGQGGEKLFF. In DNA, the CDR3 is TGCGCCAGCAGCTTGGAAGGACAGGGTGGTGAAAAACTGTTTTTT.

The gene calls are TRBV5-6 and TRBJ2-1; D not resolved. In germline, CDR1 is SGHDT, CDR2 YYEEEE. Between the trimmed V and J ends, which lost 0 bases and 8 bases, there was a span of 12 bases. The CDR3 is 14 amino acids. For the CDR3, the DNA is TGTGCCAGCAGCTTGGGACTCCCCGGCGATGAGCAGTTCTTC. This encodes CASSLGLPGDEQFF.

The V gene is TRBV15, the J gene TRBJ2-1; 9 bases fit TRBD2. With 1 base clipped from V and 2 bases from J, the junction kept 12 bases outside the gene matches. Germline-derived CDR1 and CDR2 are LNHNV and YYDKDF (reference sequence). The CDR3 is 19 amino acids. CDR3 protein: CATSRGSAGGGDTYNEQFF. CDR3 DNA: TGTGCCACCAGCAGAGGGTCGGCCGGCGGGGGGGATACCTACAATGAGCAGTTCTTC.

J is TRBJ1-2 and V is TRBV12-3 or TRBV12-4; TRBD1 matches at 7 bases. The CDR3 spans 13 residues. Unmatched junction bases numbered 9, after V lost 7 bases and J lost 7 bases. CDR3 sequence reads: CASTSFEGAGYTF. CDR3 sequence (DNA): TGTGCCAGCACCTCATTTGAGGGGGCTGGCTACACCTTC.

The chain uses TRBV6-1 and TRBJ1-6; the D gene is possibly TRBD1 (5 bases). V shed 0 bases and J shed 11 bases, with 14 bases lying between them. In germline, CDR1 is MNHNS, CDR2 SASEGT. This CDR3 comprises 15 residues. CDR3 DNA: TGTGCCAGCAGTGAAGCCTTGGACATTTCGGCACCCCTCCACTTT. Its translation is CASSEALDISAPLHF.

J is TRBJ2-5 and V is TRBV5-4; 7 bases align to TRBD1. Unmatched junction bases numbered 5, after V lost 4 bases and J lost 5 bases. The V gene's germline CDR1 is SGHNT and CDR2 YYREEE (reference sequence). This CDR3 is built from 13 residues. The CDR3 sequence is CASSRQGSETQYF. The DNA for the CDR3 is TGTGCCAGCAGCAGACAGGGTTCGGAGACCCAGTACTTC. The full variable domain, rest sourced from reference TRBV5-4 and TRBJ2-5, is ETGVTQSPTHLIKTRGQQVTLRCSSQSGHNTVSWYQQALGQGPQFIFQYYREEENGRGNFPPRFSGLQFPNYSSELNVNALELDDSALYLCASSRQGSETQYFGPGTRLLVL.

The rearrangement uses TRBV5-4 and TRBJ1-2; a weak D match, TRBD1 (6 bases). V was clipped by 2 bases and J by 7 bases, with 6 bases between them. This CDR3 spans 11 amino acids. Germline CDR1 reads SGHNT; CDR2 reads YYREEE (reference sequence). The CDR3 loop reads CASSFRGGYTF. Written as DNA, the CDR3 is TGTGCCAGCAGCTTCAGGGGTGGCTACACCTTC. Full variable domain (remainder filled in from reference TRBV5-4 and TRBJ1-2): ETGVTQSPTHLIKTRGQQVTLRCSSQSGHNTVSWYQQALGQGPQFIFQYYREEENGRGNFPPRFSGLQFPNYSSELNVNALELDDSALYLCASSFRGGYTFGSGTRLTVV.

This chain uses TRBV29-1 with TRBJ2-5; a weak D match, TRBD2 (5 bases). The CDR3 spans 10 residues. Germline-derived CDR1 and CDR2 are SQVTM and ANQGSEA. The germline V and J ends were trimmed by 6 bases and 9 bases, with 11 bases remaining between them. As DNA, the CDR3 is TGCAGCGTCGGCTCCGGGGCCCAGTACTTC. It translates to CSVGSGAQYF.

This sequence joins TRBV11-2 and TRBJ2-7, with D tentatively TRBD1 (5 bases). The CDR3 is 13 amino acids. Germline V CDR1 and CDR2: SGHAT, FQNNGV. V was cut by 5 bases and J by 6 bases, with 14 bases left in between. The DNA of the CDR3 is TGTGCCAGCAGCCGAATTGTTGGGGCCGAGCAGTACTTC. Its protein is CASSRIVGAEQYF.

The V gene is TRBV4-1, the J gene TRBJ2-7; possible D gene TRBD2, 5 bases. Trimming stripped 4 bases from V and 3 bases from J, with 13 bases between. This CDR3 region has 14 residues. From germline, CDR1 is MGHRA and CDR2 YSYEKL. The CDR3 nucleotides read TGCGCCAGCAGCCGGACTTTAGGGAGCTACGAGCAGTACTTC. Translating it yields CASSRTLGSYEQYF.

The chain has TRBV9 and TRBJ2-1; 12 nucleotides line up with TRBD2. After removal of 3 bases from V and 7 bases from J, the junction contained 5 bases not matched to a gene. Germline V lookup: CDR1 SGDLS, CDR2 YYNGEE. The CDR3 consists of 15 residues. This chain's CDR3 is CASSGPSGRVNEQFF. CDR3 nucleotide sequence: TGTGCCAGCAGCGGTCCTAGCGGGAGGGTAAATGAGCAGTTCTTC.

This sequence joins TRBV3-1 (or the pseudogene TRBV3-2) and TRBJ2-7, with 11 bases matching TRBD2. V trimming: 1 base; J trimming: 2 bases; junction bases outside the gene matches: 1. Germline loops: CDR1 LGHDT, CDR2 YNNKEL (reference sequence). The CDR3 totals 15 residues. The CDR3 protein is CASSQGLAGPYEQYF. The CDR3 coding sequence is TGTGCCAGCAGCCAAGGACTAGCGGGGCCCTACGAGCAGTACTTC.

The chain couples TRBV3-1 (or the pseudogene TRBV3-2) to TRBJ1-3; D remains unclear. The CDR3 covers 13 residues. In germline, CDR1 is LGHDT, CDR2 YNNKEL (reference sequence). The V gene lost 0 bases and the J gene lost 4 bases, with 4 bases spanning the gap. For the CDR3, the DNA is TGTGCCAGCAGCCAAGAACAGGGAAACACCATATATTTT. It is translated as CASSQEQGNTIYF.

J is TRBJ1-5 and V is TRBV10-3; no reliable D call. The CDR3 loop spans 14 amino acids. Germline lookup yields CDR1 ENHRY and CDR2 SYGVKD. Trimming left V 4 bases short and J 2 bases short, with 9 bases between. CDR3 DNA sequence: TGTGCCATCAGTGCTCGGGGAGGCAATCAGCCCCAGCATTTT. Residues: CAISARGGNQPQHF.

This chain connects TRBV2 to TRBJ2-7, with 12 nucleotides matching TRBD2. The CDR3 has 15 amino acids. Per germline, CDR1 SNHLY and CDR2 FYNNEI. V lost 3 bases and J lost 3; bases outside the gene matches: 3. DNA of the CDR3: TGTGCCAGCAGTGACCGGACTAGCGGGGTCTACGAGCAGTACTTC. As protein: CASSDRTSGVYEQYF.

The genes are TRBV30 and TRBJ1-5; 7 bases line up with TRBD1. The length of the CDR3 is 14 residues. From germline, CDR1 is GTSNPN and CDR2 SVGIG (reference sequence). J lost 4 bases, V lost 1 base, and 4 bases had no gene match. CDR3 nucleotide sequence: TGTGCCTGGAGTGAGGGGGCAGGGAATCAGCCCCAGCATTTT. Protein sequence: CAWSEGAGNQPQHF.

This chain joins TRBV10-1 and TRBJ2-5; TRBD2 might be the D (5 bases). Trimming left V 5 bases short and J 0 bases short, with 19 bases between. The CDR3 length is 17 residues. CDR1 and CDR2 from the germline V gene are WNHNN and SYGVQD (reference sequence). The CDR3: CASSSPGALGDQETQYF. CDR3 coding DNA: TGCGCCAGCAGTTCTCCAGGAGCCCTCGGGGACCAAGAGACCCAGTACTTC.

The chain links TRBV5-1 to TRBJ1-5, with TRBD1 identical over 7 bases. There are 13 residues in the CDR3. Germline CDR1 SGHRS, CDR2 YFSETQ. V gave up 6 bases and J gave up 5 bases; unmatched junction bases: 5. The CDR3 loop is CASKGGRDQPQHF. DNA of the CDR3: TGCGCCAGCAAAGGGGGCAGGGATCAGCCCCAGCATTTT.

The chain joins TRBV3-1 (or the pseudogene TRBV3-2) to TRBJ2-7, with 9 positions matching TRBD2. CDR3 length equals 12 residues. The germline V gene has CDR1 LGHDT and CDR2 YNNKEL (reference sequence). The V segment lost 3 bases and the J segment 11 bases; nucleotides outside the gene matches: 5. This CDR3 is CASSQGSGGEYF. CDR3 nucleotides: TGTGCCAGCAGCCAGGGTAGCGGGGGTGAGTACTTC.

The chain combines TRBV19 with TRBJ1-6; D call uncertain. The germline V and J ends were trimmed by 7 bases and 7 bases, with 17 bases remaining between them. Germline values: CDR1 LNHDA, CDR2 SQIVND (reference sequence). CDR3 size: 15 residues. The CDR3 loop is CASIPTAGANSPLHF. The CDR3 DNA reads TGTGCCAGTATCCCCACGGCGGGAGCCAATTCACCCCTCCACTTT.

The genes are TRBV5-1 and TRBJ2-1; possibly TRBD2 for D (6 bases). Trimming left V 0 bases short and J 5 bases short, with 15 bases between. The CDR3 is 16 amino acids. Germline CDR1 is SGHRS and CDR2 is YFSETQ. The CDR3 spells CASSLGGSGPNNEQFF. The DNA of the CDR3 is TGCGCCAGCAGCTTGGGAGGTAGCGGACCAAACAATGAGCAGTTCTTC.

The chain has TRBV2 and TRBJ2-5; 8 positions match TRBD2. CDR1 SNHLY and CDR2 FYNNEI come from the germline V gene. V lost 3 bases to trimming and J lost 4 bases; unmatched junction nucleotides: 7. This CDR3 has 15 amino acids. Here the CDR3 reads CASSDRRGASETQYF. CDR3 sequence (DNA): TGTGCCAGCAGTGATAGGCGGGGGGCGTCAGAGACCCAGTACTTC.

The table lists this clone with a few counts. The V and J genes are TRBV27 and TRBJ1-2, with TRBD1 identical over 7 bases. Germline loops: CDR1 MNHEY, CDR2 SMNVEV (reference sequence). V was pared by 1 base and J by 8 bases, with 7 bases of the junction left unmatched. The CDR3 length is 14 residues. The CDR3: CASSLFKGAEGYTF. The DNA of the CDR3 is TGTGCCAGCAGTTTATTTAAGGGGGCGGAGGGCTACACCTTC.

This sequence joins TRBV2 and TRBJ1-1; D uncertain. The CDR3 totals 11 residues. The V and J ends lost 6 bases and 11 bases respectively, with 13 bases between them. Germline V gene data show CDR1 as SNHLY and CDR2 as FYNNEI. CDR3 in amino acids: CASSVKREAFF. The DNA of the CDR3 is TGTGCCAGCAGCGTAAAGCGGGAGGCTTTCTTT.

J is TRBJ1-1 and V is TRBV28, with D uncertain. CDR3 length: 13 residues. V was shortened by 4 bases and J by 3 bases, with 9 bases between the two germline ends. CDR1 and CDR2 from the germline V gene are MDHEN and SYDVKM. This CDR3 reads CASSSGIDTEAFF. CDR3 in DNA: TGTGCCAGCAGTTCCGGGATAGACACTGAAGCTTTCTTT.

The CDR3: CASSLTGTSGRGETQYF. The CDR3 nucleotides are TGTGCCAGCAGCTTAACGGGGACTAGCGGGAGGGGTGAGACCCAGTACTTC. J is TRBJ2-5 and V is TRBV7-9, with 16 bases that match TRBD2. Unmatched junction bases numbered 5, after V lost 2 bases and J lost 5 bases. Germline V gives CDR1 SEHNR, CDR2 FQNEAQ (reference sequence). The CDR3 covers 17 residues.